Listed below are T cell receptor beta chains from one sample, sequenced in a study of T cell changes during pregnancy in multiple sclerosis. Generated by immunoSEQ multiplex PCR, the TCRdb table keeps only in-frame clones and is missing some. The table lists about 62,000 clones, 70% to 90% of them singletons. Sequenced here: peripheral blood, sampled in the first trimester of pregnancy. The source is a female donor with multiple sclerosis, enrolled in a pregnancy study. Each CDR3 is given with its conserved first and last residue. Each record gives: V gene, clone size, D gene, J gene, CDR3 protein, CDR3 DNA. The D gene is left open where the match is weak. Expanded clones get a size class; other rows say once, few or many, or leave the size out.

TRBV11-2	.	.	TRBJ2-2	CASRISGNTGELFF	TGTGCCAGCAGAATTAGCGGGAACACCGGGGAGCTGTTTTTT
TRBV19	.	TRBD1	TRBJ1-2	CASSPRDRPDDTF	TGTGCCAGTAGTCCCCGGGACAGGCCTGATGACACCTTC
TRBV27	.	TRBD1	TRBJ1-2	CASSLRGQGYGYTF	TGTGCCAGCAGTTTAAGAGGACAGGGCTATGGCTACACCTTC
TRBV6-1	.	TRBD1	TRBJ2-5	CASSPGQHQETQYF	TGTGCCAGCAGCCCGGGACAGCACCAAGAGACCCAGTACTTC
TRBV29-1	.	TRBD2	TRBJ2-5	CSVAVTSGGETQYF	TGCAGCGTTGCCGTGACTAGCGGGGGGGAGACCCAGTACTTC
TRBV28	.	.	TRBJ2-6	CASSPATGSGANVLTF	TGTGCCAGCAGTCCCGCCACAGGTTCTGGGGCCAACGTCCTGACTTTC
TRBV9	.	.	TRBJ1-2	CASSVDFQGSGGYTF	TGTGCCAGCAGCGTAGACTTCCAGGGTAGCGGAGGCTACACCTTC
TRBV5-1	.	TRBD1	TRBJ1-2	CASSGPGQGFQDYGYTF	TGCGCCAGCAGCGGACCGGGACAGGGGTTTCAGGACTATGGCTACACCTTC
TRBV2	.	.	TRBJ2-7	CASTVTYYEQYF	TGTGCCAGCACGGTCACTTACTACGAGCAGTACTTC
TRBV15	.	.	TRBJ2-1	CATSFRAGGTYNEQFF	TGTGCCACCAGCTTTCGAGCTGGGGGGACCTACAATGAGCAGTTCTTC
TRBV12-5	.	TRBD1	TRBJ2-4	CASGFSEDRPGIQYF	TGTGCTAGTGGTTTCTCCGAGGACAGGCCAGGCATTCAGTACTTC
TRBV5-1	.	.	TRBJ2-1	CASSLGGGPNNEQFF	TGCGCCAGCAGCTTGGGGGGGGGCCCGAACAATGAGCAGTTCTTC
TRBV6-6	.	.	TRBJ2-7	CASRTDRGGLYEQYF	TGTGCCAGCAGGACCGACAGGGGAGGGCTCTACGAGCAGTACTTC
TRBV30	.	.	TRBJ2-3	CAWTEGSYTDTQYF	TGTGCCTGGACAGAGGGCAGCTACACAGATACGCAGTATTTT
TRBV6-4	.	TRBD2	TRBJ2-1	CASSDSRGTSAYNEQFF	TGTGCCAGCAGTGACTCAAGGGGGACTAGCGCTTACAATGAGCAGTTCTTC
TRBV5-1	.	TRBD2	TRBJ2-3	CASSLRGLAGEGGTDTQYF	TGCGCCAGCAGCTTGAGAGGACTAGCGGGAGAGGGGGGCACAGATACGCAGTATTTT
TRBV7-2	.	TRBD1	TRBJ1-5	CASSAQGAGGNQPQHF	TGTGCCAGCAGCGCCCAGGGGGCTGGGGGGAATCAGCCCCAGCATTTT
TRBV10-3	few	.	TRBJ1-6	CAIGQGPSPLHF	TGTGCCATCGGCCAGGGGCCTTCACCCCTCCACTTT
TRBV6-4	medium-sized	TRBD1	TRBJ2-7	CASSGQGNRYYEQYF	TGTGCCAGCAGTGGACAGGGGAACCGCTACTACGAGCAGTACTTC
TRBV14	.	TRBD2	TRBJ2-7	CASSQRRASGNNYKSSYEQYF	TGTGCCAGCAGCCAGAGGAGGGCTAGCGGGAACAACTACAAAAGCTCCTACGAGCAGTACTTC
TRBV18	.	.	TRBJ2-7	CASSPPQALSYEQYF	TGTGCCAGCTCACCACCGCAGGCCTTATCCTACGAGCAGTACTTC
TRBV5-1	.	.	TRBJ1-1	CASSLGFAGVNTEAFF	TGCGCCAGCAGCTTGGGTTTCGCGGGGGTAAACACTGAAGCTTTCTTT
TRBV28	.	.	TRBJ2-1	CASSLRQNNEQFF	TGTGCCAGCAGTTTAAGACAGAACAATGAGCAGTTCTTC
TRBV5-1	.	.	TRBJ2-7	CASSVGGGLSYEQYF	TGCGCCAGCAGCGTGGGCGGGGGCCTCTCCTACGAGCAGTACTTC
TRBV16	.	.	TRBJ2-1	CASSPVGVYNEQFF	TGTGCCAGCAGCCCTGTCGGGGTCTACAATGAGCAGTTCTTC
TRBV4-1	.	.	TRBJ1-5	CASSHDQGQYSNQPQHF	TGCGCCAGCAGCCACGATCAAGGACAGTATAGCAATCAGCCCCAGCATTTT
TRBV2	.	TRBD2	TRBJ2-1	CASSAAGGRAGNEQFF	TGTGCCAGCAGTGCCGCGGGCGGGAGGGCCGGCAATGAGCAGTTCTTC
TRBV2	.	.	TRBJ1-5	CASSEVTENQPQHF	TGTGCCAGCAGTGAAGTCACAGAAAATCAGCCCCAGCATTTT
TRBV19	.	.	TRBJ1-2	CASSIEPNTYGYTF	TGTGCCAGTAGTATAGAACCGAACACCTATGGCTACACCTTC
TRBV21-1	.	.	TRBJ2-1	CASLQGLF	TGTGCCAGCTTACAGGGACTCTTC
TRBV9	.	.	TRBJ1-4	CASSEGGSNEKLFF	TGTGCCAGCAGCGAGGGGGGGTCTAATGAAAAACTGTTTTTT
TRBV6-5	.	TRBD1	TRBJ2-3	CASSLLWTGATDTQYF	TGTGCCAGCAGTTTGCTCTGGACAGGGGCCACAGATACGCAGTATTTT
TRBV29-1	.	.	TRBJ2-7	CSAVPAVSYEQYF	TGCAGCGCCGTACCGGCGGTCTCCTACGAGCAGTACTTC
TRBV11-3	few	.	TRBJ2-1	CASSYSSSRHEQFF	TGTGCCAGCAGTTATTCCTCTAGCCGGCATGAGCAGTTCTTC
TRBV2	.	TRBD2	TRBJ2-7	CASSEGLAFLWGGEQYF	TGTGCCAGCAGTGAAGGACTAGCGTTCCTTTGGGGAGGCGAGCAGTACTTC
TRBV11-2	.	.	TRBJ1-1	CASSFRRPEAFF	TGTGCCAGCAGCTTCCGGAGGCCCGAAGCTTTCTTT
TRBV7-9	.	TRBD1	TRBJ1-4	CASSRDSDNEKLFF	TGTGCCAGCAGCCGGGACAGTGATAATGAAAAACTGTTTTTT
TRBV6-1	.	TRBD1	TRBJ1-1	CASRTGGNTEAFF	TGTGCCAGCAGGACAGGGGGGAACACTGAAGCTTTCTTT
TRBV15	.	.	TRBJ1-5	CATSRDAGSYQPQHF	TGTGCCACCAGCAGAGACGCGGGAAGCTATCAGCCCCAGCATTTT
TRBV29-1	.	.	TRBJ1-5	CSVGSGDFQPQHF	TGCAGCGTTGGGTCGGGGGATTTTCAGCCCCAGCATTTT
TRBV19	medium-sized	TRBD2	TRBJ2-7	CASSISSGSLNEQYF	TGTGCCAGTAGTATCTCTAGCGGGAGTCTCAACGAGCAGTACTTC
TRBV27	.	.	TRBJ1-1	CASSLRGGTEAFF	TGTGCCAGCAGTTTAAGGGGAGGCACTGAAGCTTTCTTT
TRBV18	once	.	TRBJ1-1	CASSEISGDTEAFF	TGTGCCAGCTCTGAGATTTCGGGGGACACTGAAGCTTTCTTT
TRBV18	.	TRBD1	TRBJ2-7	CASSPPTSRTGGVEQYF	TGTGCCAGCTCACCACCGACCTCGCGGACAGGGGGCGTGGAGCAGTACTTC
TRBV30	.	.	TRBJ1-2	CAWRGTQSYGYTF	TGTGCCTGGAGAGGGACACAGTCATATGGCTACACCTTC
TRBV7-9	.	.	TRBJ2-1	CASSPDWNEQFF	TGTGCCAGCAGTCCGGACTGGAATGAGCAGTTCTTC
TRBV18	.	.	TRBJ1-5	CASATGQGPNQPQHF	TGTGCCAGCGCCACAGGGCAGGGCCCCAATCAGCCCCAGCATTTT
TRBV5-1	.	.	TRBJ2-7	CASSLERSYEQYF	TGCGCCAGCAGCTTGGAGCGGAGCTACGAGCAGTACTTC
TRBV9	.	TRBD1	TRBJ1-4	CASSFSQGADEKLFF	TGTGCCAGCAGCTTCTCACAGGGGGCGGATGAAAAACTGTTTTTT
TRBV6-5	.	TRBD2	TRBJ2-3	CASSRTSGGPDTQYF	TGTGCCAGCAGCCGGACTAGCGGGGGCCCAGATACGCAGTATTTT
TRBV18	once	.	TRBJ1-2	CASSPNPPGHIYGYTF	TGTGCCAGCTCACCAAACCCCCCGGGACACATCTATGGCTACACCTTC
TRBV6-5	.	TRBD1	TRBJ2-1	CASSLTGGRYNEQFF	TGTGCCAGCAGTCTCACAGGGGGCAGGTACAATGAGCAGTTCTTC
TRBV6-6	.	.	TRBJ2-7	CAVKSPTYEQYF	TGTGCCGTGAAGAGCCCTACCTACGAGCAGTACTTC
TRBV2	few	.	TRBJ1-1	CASRVADTEAFF	TGTGCCAGCAGGGTAGCAGACACTGAAGCTTTCTTT